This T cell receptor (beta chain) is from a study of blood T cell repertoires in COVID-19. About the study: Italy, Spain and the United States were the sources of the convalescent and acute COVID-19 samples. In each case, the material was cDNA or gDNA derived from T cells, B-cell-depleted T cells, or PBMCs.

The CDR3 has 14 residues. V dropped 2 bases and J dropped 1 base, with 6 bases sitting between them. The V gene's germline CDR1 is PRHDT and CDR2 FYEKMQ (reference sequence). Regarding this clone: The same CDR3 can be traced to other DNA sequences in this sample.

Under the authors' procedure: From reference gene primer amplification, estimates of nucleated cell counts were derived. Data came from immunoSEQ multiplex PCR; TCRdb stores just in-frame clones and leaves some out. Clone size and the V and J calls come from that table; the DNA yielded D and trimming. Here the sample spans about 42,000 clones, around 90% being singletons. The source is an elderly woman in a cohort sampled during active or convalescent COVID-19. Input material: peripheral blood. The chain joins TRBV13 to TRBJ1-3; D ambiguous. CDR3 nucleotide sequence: TGTGCCAGCAGCTTATGGAGTTCTGGAAACACCATATATTTT. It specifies CASSLWSSGNTIYF.